This paragraph covers one TCR beta chain sequence. This clonotype was counted a few times. Its antigen is not yet known. No clone much larger than this one lies a single base away; base qualities are absent. This specimen belongs to a study of T-cell reconstitution after alpha-beta-depleted transplantation in children (dated by TCRdb to the mid-2010s). Background for the entire study: The study quantitatively tracked T-cell immune reconstitution after TCRalphabeta/CD19-depleted allogeneic hematopoietic cell transplantation in children using TCR repertoire profiling.

Library prep was done by PCR. TCRdb records Illumina HiSeq 2500 as the sequencer. TCR libraries were prepared with molecular barcoding, using unique molecular identifiers to normalize TCRbeta repertoire quantification. TCRdb ran its own pipeline on the public reads, namely fastp trimming at Q25 and MiXCR clone calling, and kept in-frame beta chains. Rows with one shared CDR3 protein collapse into an entry with the most common genes and DNA. The sample table shows around 360,000 distinct CDR3 sequences, and about a tenth are seen once. The top ten hold 2% to 3% of the sample. This clonotype was obtained from a human donor who donated a stem cell graft to a child with acute lymphoblastic leukemia. Sequenced material: PBMCs from the stem cell graft donor, taken from the stem cell graft.

The CDR3 reads CSARDPQDQGEQYF. The DNA sequence is given as TGCAGTGCTAGAGATCCCCAGGACCAGGGCGAGCAGTACTTC. The receptor chain draws on TRBV20-1 and TRBJ2-7; D gene: possibly TRBD1, on 5 matching bases. The V end loses 0 bases and the J end loses 6 bases, and a stretch of 15 bases separates them. Including cysteine and phenylalanine, the CDR3 has 14 amino acids. The entry retains the CDR3 DNA only, 42 bases that are in frame from base 1. CDR1 and CDR2, per the germline V gene (reference sequence), are DFQATT and SNEGSKA.